This section outlines one T cell receptor beta chain sequence together with its context. This CDR3 contains 15 residues. Trimming took 1 base from V and 4 from J, leaving 11 bases between them. Germline CDR1 and CDR2: SGHAT and FQNNGV. This specimen comes from a study of shared T cell receptors in the human thymus. The assay was immunoSEQ multiplex PCR, and TCRdb's table has in-frame clones only and misses some. The table has 700,000 or so clones, over 75% seen once. The data also belong to a second study, concerning human thymus T cells. From that study: What related research reported was that thymic repertoires overlapped highly among unrelated individuals.

The origin of this receptor is a girl under two years old with a congenital heart defect. The chain recombines TRBV11-2 with TRBJ1-5, with a possible D match to TRBD1 (5 bases). The sequenced sample was thymocytes. The CDR3 DNA follows: TGTGCCAGCAGCTTAGGGGCGACAGCAAATCAGCCCCAGCATTTT. Translation gives CASSLGATANQPQHF.